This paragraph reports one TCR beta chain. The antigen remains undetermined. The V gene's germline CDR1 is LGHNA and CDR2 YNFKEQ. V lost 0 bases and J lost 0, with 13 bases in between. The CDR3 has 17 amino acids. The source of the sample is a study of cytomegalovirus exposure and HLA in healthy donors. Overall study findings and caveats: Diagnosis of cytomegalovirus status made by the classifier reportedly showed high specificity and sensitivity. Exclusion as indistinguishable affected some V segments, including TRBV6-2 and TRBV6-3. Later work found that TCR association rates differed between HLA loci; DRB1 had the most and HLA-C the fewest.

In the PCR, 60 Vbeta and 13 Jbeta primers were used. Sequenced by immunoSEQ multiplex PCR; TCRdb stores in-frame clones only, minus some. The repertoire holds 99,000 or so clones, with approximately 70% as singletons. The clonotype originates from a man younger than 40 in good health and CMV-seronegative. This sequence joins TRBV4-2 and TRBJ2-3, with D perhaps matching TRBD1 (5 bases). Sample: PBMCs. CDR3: CASSQDPPRASTDTQYF. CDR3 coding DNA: TGTGCCAGCAGCCAAGATCCCCCCAGGGCTAGCACAGATACGCAGTATTTT.